Following are 25 T cell receptor beta chains from one sample sequenced in a study of lymphopenia after photon versus proton radiotherapy. Here immunoSEQ multiplex PCR was the method, and the copy in TCRdb shows in-frame clones only, minus some. The repertoire consists of 25,000 to 35,000 clones, with just under 90% occurring once and the leading ten covering around 47%. Here the sequenced sample was peripheral blood, taken from a patient treated with proton-based radiotherapy. The receptors come from a woman aged 55-69 years with cholangiocarcinoma. Some clones in this sample may be carry-over from other donors' samples.

The rearrangement links TRBV6-1 to TRBJ1-3; D gene unclear. This CDR3 is 11 amino acids long. Trimming shortened V by 6 bases and J by 5 bases, and 5 bases separated the two germline ends. CDR1 is MNHNS, CDR2 SASEGT, per germline. Written as DNA, the CDR3 is TGTGCCAGCAGCGTGAGAAACACCATATATTTT. Its translation: CASSVRNTIYF.

The CDR3 nucleotides read TGTGCCAGCAGCTTGTGGAGTTCGGAGACCCAGTACTTC. This gives the protein CASSLWSSETQYF. The chain uses TRBV5-6 and TRBJ2-5; D unclear. CDR3 length: 13 residues. With 1 base removed from V and 5 bases from J, the gap between germline ends came to 9 bases. Germline V gene data show CDR1 as SGHDT and CDR2 as YYEEEE. Variable domain in full (rest from reference TRBV5-6 and TRBJ2-5): DAGVTQSPTHLIKTRGQQVTLRCSPKSGHDTVSWYQQALGQGPQFIFQYYEEEERQRGNFPDRFSGHQFPNYSSELNVNALLLGDSALYLCASSLWSSETQYFGPGTRLLVL.

This clone was detected a few times. The V gene is TRBV27, the J gene TRBJ1-5; maybe TRBD1 (6 bases). Trimming stripped 6 bases from V and 6 bases from J, with 15 bases between. Germline V lookup: CDR1 MNHEY, CDR2 SMNVEV (reference sequence). The CDR3 has 14 amino acids. CDR3 DNA: TGTGCCAGCAGGGACAGATCTTACGGTCAGCCCCAGCATTTT. As protein: CASRDRSYGQPQHF.

This clone was detected once. V and J are TRBV7-6 and TRBJ1-4, with a tentative D call TRBD1 (6 bases). Germline assignment: CDR1 SGHVS and CDR2 FNYEAQ. This CDR3 is 12 amino acids long. Trimming pared 4 bases from V and 8 bases from J, leaving 8 bases between. The CDR3 here is CASSSDREKLFF. The CDR3 DNA sequence: TGTGCCAGCAGCTCCGACAGGGAAAAACTGTTTTTT.

As regards this clone: At the DNA level, this CDR3 is encoded by other sequences in the same sample as well. This sequence joins TRBV10-1 and TRBJ2-7; D not resolved. Germline loops: CDR1 WNHNN, CDR2 SYGVQD (reference sequence). V was cut by 0 bases and J by 3 bases, with 3 bases left in between. This CDR3 comprises 12 residues. CDR3 nucleotide sequence: TGCGCCAGCAGTGAGTCCGGCTACGAGCAGTACTTC. This translates into CASSESGYEQYF.

V gene TRBV4-1 combines with J gene TRBJ2-6, with 13 bases fitting TRBD2. This CDR3 comprises 20 residues. The germline V gene encodes CDR1 MGHRA and CDR2 YSYEKL. The junction had 9 bases not matched to a gene; V was cut back by 4 bases and J by 0 bases. For the CDR3, the DNA is TGCGCCAGCAGCCTCGGACTAGCGGGGGTTCTGCTCTCTGGGGCCAACGTCCTGACTTTC. It specifies CASSLGLAGVLLSGANVLTF.

The chain recombines TRBV5-1 with TRBJ1-3; D unclear. V was shortened by 3 bases and J by 11 bases, with 9 bases between the two germline ends. The CDR3 has 11 residues. Germline lookup yields CDR1 SGHRS and CDR2 YFSETQ. The CDR3 nucleotides read TGCGCCAGCAGCTCCGATACATCCATATATTTT. Translation: CASSSDTSIYF.

This rearrangement joins TRBV11-2 to TRBJ1-1; possibly TRBD1 for D (5 bases). Trimming shortened V by 1 base and J by 4 bases, and 10 bases separated the two germline ends. Germline V gene data show CDR1 as SGHAT and CDR2 as FQNNGV. The CDR3 totals 14 residues. The CDR3 reads CASSLAGLGTEAFF. The CDR3 coding sequence is TGTGCCAGCAGCTTAGCAGGGTTGGGCACTGAAGCTTTCTTT. Full variable domain (missing parts from reference TRBV11-2 and TRBJ1-1): EAGVAQSPRYKIIEKRQSVAFWCNPISGHATLYWYQQILGQGPKLLIQFQNNGVVDDSQLPKDRFSAERLKGVDSTLKIQPAKLEDSAVYLCASSLAGLGTEAFFGQGTRLTVV.

The count of this clone is one. The V call is TRBV5-1, the J call TRBJ1-1, with D perhaps matching TRBD1 (5 bases). The CDR3 runs 13 residues. Germline CDR1 SGHRS, CDR2 YFSETQ. The V end lost 6 bases, the J end lost 2 bases, and 11 bases lay between the germline ends. This CDR3 reads CASKTDPNTEAFF. CDR3 nucleotide sequence: TGCGCCAGCAAGACAGACCCTAACACTGAAGCTTTCTTT. The full variable domain, completed using reference TRBV5-1 and TRBJ1-1, is KAGVTQTPRYLIKTRGQQVTLSCSPISGHRSVSWYQQTPGQGLQFLFEYFSETQRNKGNFPGRFSGRQFSNSRSEMNVSTLELGDSALYLCASKTDPNTEAFFGQGTRLTVV.

This clone appeared a single time. The chain uses TRBV18 and TRBJ2-7; D unclear. V dropped 2 bases and J dropped 4 bases, with 9 bases sitting between them. Germline values: CDR1 KGHSH, CDR2 LQKENI. CDR3 size: 13 residues. As DNA, the CDR3 is TGTGCCAGCTCACCAACTACAAAATACGAGCAGTACTTC. Encoded protein: CASSPTTKYEQYF.

The J gene is TRBJ2-7, the V gene TRBV7-8; D is possibly TRBD2 (7 bases). Germline loops: CDR1 SGHVS, CDR2 FQNEAQ. The V end was cut by 5 bases, the J end by 3 bases, with 11 bases between. The CDR3 has 13 residues. In DNA form, the CDR3 reads TGTGCCAGCAGCAGCGGGACACTCTACGAGCAGTACTTC. The encoded protein is CASSSGTLYEQYF.

CDR3 residues: CASSHYTGEGGYTF. CDR3 in DNA: TGTGCCAGCAGCCATTATACAGGGGAAGGTGGCTACACCTTC. This rearrangement joins TRBV5-4 to TRBJ1-2, with 7 bases identical to TRBD1. The CDR3 length is 14 residues. V dropped 4 bases and J dropped 7; count of bases not matched to a gene: 10. CDR1 and CDR2 from the germline V gene are SGHNT and YYREEE (reference sequence).

The chain has TRBV7-2 and TRBJ2-1; D is unclear. V shed 5 bases and J shed 3 bases, with 11 bases lying between them. Germline V lookup: CDR1 SGHTA, CDR2 FQGNSA. This CDR3 has 14 residues. In DNA, the CDR3 is TGTGCCAGCAGCCGTTCGTATCTCTACAATGAGCAGTTCTTC. Encoded protein: CASSRSYLYNEQFF.

This clone came up a few times. The DNA for the CDR3 is TGTGCCAAGTCCGGGACAGGGACCCCTTTGGGTGGCTACACCTTC. Translated, it gives CAKSGTGTPLGGYTF. The chain employs TRBV2 and TRBJ1-2, with TRBD1 matching 9 bases. Germline V lookup: CDR1 SNHLY, CDR2 FYNNEI. V lost 10 bases, J lost 7 bases, and 16 bases stayed unmatched. The CDR3 sequence is 15 residues long.

V is TRBV29-1 and J is TRBJ2-3; 12 positions agree with TRBD2. The CDR3 totals 15 residues. The ends lost 6 bases at V and 6 bases at J; junction bases unmatched: 10. In germline, CDR1 is SQVTM, CDR2 ANQGSEA. CDR3 residues: CSVEWTSGTWDTQYF. CDR3 bases: TGCAGCGTGGAATGGACTAGCGGGACATGGGATACGCAGTATTTT.

CDR3 in amino acids: CASSPLADRNQPQHF. The CDR3 nucleotides read TGTGCCAGCTCACCACTGGCAGACAGAAATCAGCCCCAGCATTTT. The rearrangement uses TRBV18 and TRBJ1-5; TRBD1 might be the D (5 bases). Trimming took off 1 base at V and 4 bases at J, with 11 bases between the two ends. The CDR3 is made up of 15 amino acids. In germline, CDR1 is KGHSH, CDR2 LQKENI. The whole variable domain, remainder taken from reference TRBV18 and TRBJ1-5, is NAGVMQNPRHLVRRRGQEARLRCSPMKGHSHVYWYRQLPEEGLKFMVYLQKENIIDESGMPKERFSAEFPKEGPSILRIQQVVRGDSAAYFCASSPLADRNQPQHFGDGTRLSIL.

CDR3 DNA: TGTGCCAGCTCACAAACCCCGCGGGATCTGCCCCAGCATTTT. It translates to CASSQTPRDLPQHF. The chain is built from TRBV18 and TRBJ1-5, with unresolved D. Trimming removed 4 bases from V and 9 bases from J, with 16 bases in between. The CDR3 length is 14 residues. Germline CDR1 reads KGHSH; CDR2 reads LQKENI.

This clone appeared once. The chain employs TRBV14 and TRBJ1-4; no firm D call. V lost 0 bases, J lost 4 bases, and 12 bases lay in between. The length of the CDR3 is 16 residues. CDR1 and CDR2 from the germline V gene are SGHDN and FVKESK. CDR3 amino acids: CASSQDLGRVNEKLFF. CDR3 DNA sequence: TGTGCCAGCAGCCAAGATCTTGGACGGGTTAATGAAAAACTGTTTTTT. Full variable domain (remainder filled in from reference TRBV14 and TRBJ1-4): EAGVTQFPSHSVIEKGQTVTLRCDPISGHDNLYWYRRVMGKEIKFLLHFVKESKQDESGMPNNRFLAERTGGTYSTLKVQPAELEDSGVYFCASSQDLGRVNEKLFFGSGTQLSVL.

The chain employs TRBV15 and TRBJ2-1, with 9 positions matching TRBD2. From germline, CDR1 is LNHNV and CDR2 YYDKDF (reference sequence). This CDR3 spans 16 amino acids. Unmatched junction bases numbered 10, after V lost 5 bases and J lost 5 bases. The chain's CDR3 is CATSGTFIAGDNEQFF. The CDR3 region has the DNA TGTGCCACCAGCGGCACTTTTATAGCGGGGGACAATGAGCAGTTCTTC.

Regarding this clone: The germline gene is not matched at one end of the junction; a read error may be the cause. The rearrangement uses TRBV11-3 and TRBJ2-2, with D tentatively TRBD2 (5 bases). The germline CDR1 and CDR2 sequences are SGHNT and YENEEA. The CDR3 sequence is 14 residues long. CDR3 protein: CASRLDYNTGELFF. DNA for the CDR3: TGTGCCAGCCGCTTAGACTACAACACCGGGGAGCTGTTTTTT.

This chain's CDR3 is CAWSVQDSQPQHF. CDR3 sequence (DNA): TGTGCCTGGAGTGTTCAGGATAGTCAGCCCCAGCATTTT. This chain links TRBV30 with TRBJ1-5, with D hard to call. Per germline, CDR1 GTSNPN and CDR2 SVGIG (reference sequence). With 0 bases removed from V and 6 bases from J, the gap between germline ends came to 9 bases. This CDR3 region has 13 residues.

For the CDR3, the DNA is TGCAGCGTGGTGGCTGAAAAACTGTTTTTT. Translated, it gives CSVVAEKLFF. J is TRBJ1-4 and V is TRBV29-1, with no clear D. Trimming took 6 bases from V and 7 from J, leaving 6 bases between them. This CDR3 is 10 amino acids long. Per germline, CDR1 SQVTM and CDR2 ANQGSEA.

CDR3 sequence: CASSIDPPSGTQNTEAFF. CDR3 DNA sequence: TGTGCCAGTAGTATAGATCCCCCCTCCGGGACACAAAACACTGAAGCTTTCTTT. The chain has TRBV19 and TRBJ1-1; perhaps TRBD1 as D (6 bases). Between the trimmed V and J ends, which lost 0 bases and 2 bases, there was a span of 19 bases. The germline V gene has CDR1 LNHDA and CDR2 SQIVND (reference sequence). This CDR3 spans 18 amino acids.

This sequence joins TRBV19 and TRBJ1-2, with a weak D call TRBD1 (6 bases). This CDR3 contains 15 residues. V lost 6 bases, J lost 8 bases, and 22 bases lay in between. Germline V gene sequence: CDR1 LNHDA, CDR2 SQIVND (reference sequence). CDR3 DNA sequence: TGTGCCAGTAGCAAGACAGGTTTTCGGTTTGAGGGCTACACCTTC. It codes for CASSKTGFRFEGYTF.

The rearrangement joins TRBV9 to TRBJ2-7, with TRBD1 identical over 10 bases. Germline CDR1 is SGDLS and CDR2 is YYNGEE. V was pared by 1 base and J by 5 bases, with 9 bases of the junction left unmatched. This CDR3 region has 16 residues. In nucleotides, the CDR3 is TGTGCCAGCAGCGTACCCCACCGGGACAGGGGCCACGAGCAGTACTTC. Translation: CASSVPHRDRGHEQYF.